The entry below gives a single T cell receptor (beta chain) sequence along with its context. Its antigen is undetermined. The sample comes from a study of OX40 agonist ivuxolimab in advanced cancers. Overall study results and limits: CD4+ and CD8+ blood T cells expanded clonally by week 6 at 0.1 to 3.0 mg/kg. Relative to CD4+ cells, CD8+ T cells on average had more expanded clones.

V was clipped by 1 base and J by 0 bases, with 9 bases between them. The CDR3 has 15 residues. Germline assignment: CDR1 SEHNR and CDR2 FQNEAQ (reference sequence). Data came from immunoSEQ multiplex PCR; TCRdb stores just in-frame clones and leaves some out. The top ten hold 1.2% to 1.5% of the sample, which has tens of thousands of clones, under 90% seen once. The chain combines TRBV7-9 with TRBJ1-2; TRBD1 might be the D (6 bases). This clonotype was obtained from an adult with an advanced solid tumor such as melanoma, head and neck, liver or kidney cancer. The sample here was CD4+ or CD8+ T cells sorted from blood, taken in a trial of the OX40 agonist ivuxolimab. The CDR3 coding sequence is TGTGCCAGCAGCTTAGGAGGACAGCCTAACTATGGCTACACCTTC. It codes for CASSLGGQPNYGYTF. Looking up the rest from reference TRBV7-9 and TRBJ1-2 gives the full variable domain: DTGVSQNPRHKITKRGQNVTFRCDPISEHNRLYWYRQTLGQGPEFLTYFQNEAQLEKSRLLSDRFSAERPKGSFSTLEIQRTEQGDSAMYLCASSLGGQPNYGYTFGSGTRLTVV.